This T cell receptor (beta chain) was obtained from a study of cytomegalovirus exposure and HLA in healthy donors. Study-level points and caveats: Reportedly, cytomegalovirus status was diagnosed with high sensitivity and specificity.

As for this clone: Antigen unknown.

Deletions cut 1 base from V and 8 bases from J, with 11 bases between. This CDR3 comprises 13 residues. The germline CDR1 and CDR2 sequences are SNHLY and FYNNEI. PCR employed 60 Vbeta and 13 Jbeta primers. Clones were read by immunoSEQ multiplex PCR, and TCRdb kept only the in-frame ones, dropping some. The table lists roughly 110,000 clones. The sequenced sample was PBMCs. This TCR was sampled from a man aged 40-50 years in good health and CMV-seropositive. The genes are TRBV2 and TRBJ1-2, with a possible D match to TRBD1 (6 bases). CDR3 residues: CASSEDREYGYTF. The CDR3 bases are TGTGCCAGCAGTGAAGACAGGGAATACGGCTACACCTTC. Looking up the rest from reference TRBV2 and TRBJ1-2 gives the full variable domain: EPEVTQTPSHQVTQMGQEVILRCVPISNHLYFYWYRQILGQKVEFLVSFYNNEISEKSEIFDDQFSVERPDGSNFTLKIRSTKLEDSAMYFCASSEDREYGYTFGSGTRLTVV.